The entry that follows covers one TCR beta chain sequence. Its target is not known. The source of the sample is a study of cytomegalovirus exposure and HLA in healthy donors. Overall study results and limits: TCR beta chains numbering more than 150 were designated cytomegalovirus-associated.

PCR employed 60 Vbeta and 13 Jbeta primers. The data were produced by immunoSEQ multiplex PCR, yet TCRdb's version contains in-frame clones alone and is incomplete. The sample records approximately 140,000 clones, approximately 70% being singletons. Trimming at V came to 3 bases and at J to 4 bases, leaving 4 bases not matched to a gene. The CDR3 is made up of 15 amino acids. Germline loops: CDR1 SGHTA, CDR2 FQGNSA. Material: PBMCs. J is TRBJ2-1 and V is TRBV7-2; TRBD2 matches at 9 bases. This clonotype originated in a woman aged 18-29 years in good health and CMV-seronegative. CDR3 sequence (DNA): TGTGCCAGCAGCTTTAGTAGCGGGGGTTACAATGAGCAGTTCTTC. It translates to CASSFSSGGYNEQFF.